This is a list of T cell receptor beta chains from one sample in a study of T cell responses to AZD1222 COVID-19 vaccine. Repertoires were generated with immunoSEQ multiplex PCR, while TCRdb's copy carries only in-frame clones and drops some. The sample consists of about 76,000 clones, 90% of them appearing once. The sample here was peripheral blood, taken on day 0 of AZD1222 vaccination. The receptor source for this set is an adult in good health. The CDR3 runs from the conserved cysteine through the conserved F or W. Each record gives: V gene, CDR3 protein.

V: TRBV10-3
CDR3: CAISPGTSGRAGGWQEQYF

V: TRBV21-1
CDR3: CASSKAWGRDSLFNEQFF

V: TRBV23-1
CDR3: CASSQSPLAGDYEQYF

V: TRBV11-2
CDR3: CASSFGQGGFGNQPQHF

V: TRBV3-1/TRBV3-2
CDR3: CASSLSGANEQFF

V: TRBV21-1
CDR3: CASSKNVWGSYEQYF

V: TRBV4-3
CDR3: CASSQDSAGLTGELFF

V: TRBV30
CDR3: CAWTSDHATQYF

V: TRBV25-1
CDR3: CASSSTRGSSYEQYF

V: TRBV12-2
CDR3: CASRSHPGTAIYSNQPQHF

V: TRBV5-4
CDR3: CASRAQSTFSTDTQYF

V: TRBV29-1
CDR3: CSAAPGDSGQPQHF

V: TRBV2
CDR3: CASSASGGYGYTF

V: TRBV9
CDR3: CASSVSPPSSGNTIYF

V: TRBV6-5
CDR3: CASSYVAWGQQEPQYF

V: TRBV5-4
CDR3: CASSLEWRGENTGELFF

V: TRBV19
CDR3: CASSIARDYEQYF

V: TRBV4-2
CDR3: CASSQPAGTKNTGELFF

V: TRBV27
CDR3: CASSLYGAGLDDGYTF

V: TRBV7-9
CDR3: CASSLGGTGTTNEKLFF

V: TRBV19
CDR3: CASSIGLSTDTQYF

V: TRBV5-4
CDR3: CASSSAAGQETQYF

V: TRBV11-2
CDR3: CASSLRGSYEQYF

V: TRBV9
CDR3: CASSVAPSTGRAPLHF

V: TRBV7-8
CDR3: CASMASFPLGNEKLFF

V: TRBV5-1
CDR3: CASREEDAEAFF

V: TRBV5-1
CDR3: CASSFIDSRQETQYF

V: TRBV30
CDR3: CAWSIRTDEQFF

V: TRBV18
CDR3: CASSPQWGNAYEQYF

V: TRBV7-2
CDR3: CASSLVGLASYEQYF

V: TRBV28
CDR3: CASSLSAVGYTF

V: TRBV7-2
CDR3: CASRLANTGGEQYF

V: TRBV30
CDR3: CAWSKQVSGPSTDTQYF

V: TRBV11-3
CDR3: CASSSTAFSYEQYF

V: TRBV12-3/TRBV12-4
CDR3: CASSFFQGELFF

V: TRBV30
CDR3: CAWSPTETGSGYTF

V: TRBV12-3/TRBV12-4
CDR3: CASSPNGLDEQYF

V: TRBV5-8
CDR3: CASSQGITSSSYNEQFF

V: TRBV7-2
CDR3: CASSFYRETYEQYF

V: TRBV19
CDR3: CASINRDRGNTEAFF

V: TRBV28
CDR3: CASSLQGATNEKLFF

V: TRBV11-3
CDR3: CASSRPGTPGQETQYF

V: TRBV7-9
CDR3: CASSLPYNEKLFF

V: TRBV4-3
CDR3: CASSPATGTNYGYTF

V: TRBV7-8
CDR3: CASSFGQWELLFF

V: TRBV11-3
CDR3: CASSLVRGAYNSPLHF

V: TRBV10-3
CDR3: CAISVPRTSGGTDTQYF

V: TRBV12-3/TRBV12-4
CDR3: CASSPANQPQHF

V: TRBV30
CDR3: CAWSVGRGRTEAFF

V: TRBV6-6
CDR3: CASTSGLPSTDTQYF

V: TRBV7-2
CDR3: CASSLRTSGWGYEQYF

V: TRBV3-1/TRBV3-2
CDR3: CASSQDGGNEQFF

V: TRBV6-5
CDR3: CASRSPNTEAFF

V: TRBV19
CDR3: CASSRETDLFGTEAFF

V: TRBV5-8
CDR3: CASSLGSSYFDTQYF

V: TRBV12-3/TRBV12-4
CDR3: CASSKDSSEKLFF

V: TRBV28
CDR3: CASSSDSIDEQYF